The clone carrying this T cell receptor beta chain was picked up many times. The CDR3 length is 17 residues. The V and J ends lost 1 base and 7 bases respectively, with 23 bases between them. These data come from a study of T cells in Graves' hyperthyroidism and ophthalmopathy. TCR beta CDR3 regions were amplified from RNA. Using the HTBI primer set, a first-round RT-PCR was run on the TCR CDR3. TCRdb passed the multiplex PCR reads through MiXCR, listing each CDR3 protein once. The sample contains 550,000 to 600,000 distinct CDR3 sequences, approximately 44% of which appear only once. The sequenced sample consisted of peripheral blood or thyroid tissue (not recorded which). The chain joins TRBV12-3 or TRBV12-4 to TRBJ2-7, with TRBD2 as a possible D gene (6 bases). This sequence originates from an adult woman with Graves' disease, either hyperthyroidism or ophthalmopathy (not recorded which). The CDR3 DNA sequence: TGTGCCAGCAGTTTAGGGAGGAGGGACCCTGGCTTAGGGGAGCAGTACTTC. Its translation is CASSLGRRDPGLGEQYF.